The rows below give T cell receptor beta chains drawn from one sample of a study of blood T cell repertoires in COVID-19. Clones were sequenced by immunoSEQ multiplex PCR, and TCRdb holds only the in-frame ones, with some missing. The data contain some 200,000 clones, approximately 75% of them seen just once; the ten biggest clones take up about 10%. Sequenced input: PBMCs or T cells enriched from blood (not recorded which). The receptors derive from a man aged 35 to 55 who had recovered from COVID-19. CDR3s include the opening cysteine and the closing phenylalanine or tryptophan. The order of the fields is J gene, V gene, clone size, D gene, CDR3 length, CDR3 DNA, CDR3 protein. The D gene is left open where the match is weak. Clone size is shown for a subset of rows, as once, few, many or a class of expanded clone.

J gene: TRBJ1-5
V gene: TRBV6-5
clone size: NA
D gene: TRBD1
CDR3 length: 16
CDR3 DNA: TGTGCCAGCAGTTACTTCAGGACAGGGGAGTTGTGGCCCCAGCATTTT
CDR3 protein: CASSYFRTGELWPQHF

J gene: TRBJ2-7
V gene: TRBV18
clone size: NA
D gene: NA
CDR3 length: 16
CDR3 DNA: TGTGCCAGCTCACCACAGGGGTCCCTACTCTCCTACGAGCAGTACTTC
CDR3 protein: CASSPQGSLLSYEQYF

J gene: TRBJ2-5
V gene: TRBV14
clone size: NA
D gene: TRBD2
CDR3 length: 14
CDR3 DNA: TGTGCCAGCAGCCAAGAACTAGCGGGCCGGACCCAGTACTTC
CDR3 protein: CASSQELAGRTQYF

J gene: TRBJ1-1
V gene: TRBV5-1
clone size: once
D gene: TRBD1
CDR3 length: 15
CDR3 DNA: TGCGCCAGCAGCCTACGCGACAGGGGGCAGACTGAAGCTTTCTTT
CDR3 protein: CASSLRDRGQTEAFF

J gene: TRBJ1-1
V gene: TRBV2
clone size: once
D gene: NA
CDR3 length: 11
CDR3 DNA: TGTGCCAGCACCGTGAACACTGAAGCTTTCTTT
CDR3 protein: CASTVNTEAFF

J gene: TRBJ2-5
V gene: TRBV10-1
clone size: NA
D gene: NA
CDR3 length: 10
CDR3 DNA: TGCGCCACCTATCAAGAGACCCAGTACTTC
CDR3 protein: CATYQETQYF

J gene: TRBJ1-4
V gene: TRBV4-1
clone size: once
D gene: TRBD1
CDR3 length: 15
CDR3 DNA: TGCGCCAGCAGCCCAGGGACAGGGGCCCGTGAAAAACTGTTTTTT
CDR3 protein: CASSPGTGAREKLFF

J gene: TRBJ1-2
V gene: TRBV11-2
clone size: NA
D gene: NA
CDR3 length: 13
CDR3 DNA: TGTGCCAGCAGCCCAGGCCGGGGAAGTGGCTACACCTTC
CDR3 protein: CASSPGRGSGYTF

J gene: TRBJ2-3
V gene: TRBV9
clone size: once
D gene: NA
CDR3 length: 15
CDR3 DNA: TGTGCCAGCAGCGTAGCTGGGAGGTCATCAGATACGCAGTATTTT
CDR3 protein: CASSVAGRSSDTQYF

J gene: TRBJ1-1
V gene: TRBV2
clone size: NA
D gene: NA
CDR3 length: 14
CDR3 DNA: TGTGCCAGCTTGGATGGCAGGGTGGGCACTGAAGCTTTCTTT
CDR3 protein: CASLDGRVGTEAFF

J gene: TRBJ1-4
V gene: TRBV6-5
clone size: NA
D gene: NA
CDR3 length: 15
CDR3 DNA: TGTGCCAGCAGCTTTAAACTTAGCCGGGTTGAAAAACTGTTTTTT
CDR3 protein: CASSFKLSRVEKLFF

J gene: TRBJ2-7
V gene: TRBV5-6
clone size: NA
D gene: NA
CDR3 length: 16
CDR3 DNA: TGTGCCAGCAGCTTGGCCAAGGGGCGCAGGGACTACGAGCAGTACTTC
CDR3 protein: CASSLAKGRRDYEQYF

J gene: TRBJ2-7
V gene: TRBV6-5
clone size: NA
D gene: NA
CDR3 length: 14
CDR3 DNA: TGTGCCAGCAGTTCCCTTCGACAGGACAACGAGCAGTACTTC
CDR3 protein: CASSSLRQDNEQYF

J gene: TRBJ2-7
V gene: TRBV12-5
clone size: NA
D gene: TRBD2
CDR3 length: 18
CDR3 DNA: TGTGCTAGTGGTTGGGGACTAGCGGGAGGCATAAGCTCCTACGAGCAGTACTTC
CDR3 protein: CASGWGLAGGISSYEQYF

J gene: TRBJ2-5
V gene: TRBV30
clone size: NA
D gene: TRBD1
CDR3 length: 12
CDR3 DNA: TGTGCCTGGGGGACAGGAGGAGAGACCCAGTACTTC
CDR3 protein: CAWGTGGETQYF

J gene: TRBJ1-2
V gene: TRBV2
clone size: NA
D gene: NA
CDR3 length: 20
CDR3 DNA: TGTGCCAGCACCCGTAGGAAGGGACCAAGTCCTCAAAGCGGGTCCTATGGCTACACCTTC
CDR3 protein: CASTRRKGPSPQSGSYGYTF

J gene: TRBJ2-1
V gene: TRBV9
clone size: NA
D gene: NA
CDR3 length: 16
CDR3 DNA: TGTGCCAGCAGCACCTCAGGCATGAGCTCCTACAATGAGCAGTTCTTC
CDR3 protein: CASSTSGMSSYNEQFF

J gene: TRBJ2-7
V gene: TRBV6-5
clone size: NA
D gene: NA
CDR3 length: 15
CDR3 DNA: TGTGCCAGCAGTTACTCGTATCACGGGGTCTACGAGCAGTACTTC
CDR3 protein: CASSYSYHGVYEQYF

J gene: TRBJ2-7
V gene: TRBV5-8
clone size: few
D gene: NA
CDR3 length: 16
CDR3 DNA: TGTGCCAGCAGCTTTCGGTGGGGGGGGCAGATCTACGAGCAGTACTTC
CDR3 protein: CASSFRWGGQIYEQYF

J gene: TRBJ1-5
V gene: TRBV5-6
clone size: once
D gene: NA
CDR3 length: 13
CDR3 DNA: TGTGCCAGCAGCTCTCAGGGGTATCAGCCCCAGCATTTT
CDR3 protein: CASSSQGYQPQHF

J gene: TRBJ2-1
V gene: TRBV5-6
clone size: NA
D gene: TRBD2
CDR3 length: 16
CDR3 DNA: TGTGCCAGCAGCTTGTTTGGGAGGGCCGGGTACAATGAGCAGTTCTTC
CDR3 protein: CASSLFGRAGYNEQFF

J gene: TRBJ2-1
V gene: TRBV5-1
clone size: once
D gene: NA
CDR3 length: 14
CDR3 DNA: TGCGCCAGCGCGCGGGACCTCGTTTACAATGAGCAGTTCTTC
CDR3 protein: CASARDLVYNEQFF

J gene: TRBJ1-1
V gene: TRBV9
clone size: NA
D gene: NA
CDR3 length: 15
CDR3 DNA: TGTGCCAGCAGCGTAGGGGGAGGGATGAACACTGAAGCTTTCTTT
CDR3 protein: CASSVGGGMNTEAFF

J gene: TRBJ1-6
V gene: TRBV5-4
clone size: NA
D gene: TRBD1
CDR3 length: 15
CDR3 DNA: TGTGCCAGCAGCTCCGTAGGACAGGGGAATTCACCCCTCCACTTT
CDR3 protein: CASSSVGQGNSPLHF

J gene: TRBJ2-1
V gene: TRBV6-5
clone size: NA
D gene: NA
CDR3 length: 14
CDR3 DNA: TGTGCCAGCTGGAAGGCGGGGAGTGTCTATGAGCAGTTCTTC
CDR3 protein: CASWKAGSVYEQFF

J gene: TRBJ1-1
V gene: TRBV18
clone size: few
D gene: TRBD1
CDR3 length: 15
CDR3 DNA: TGTGCCAGCTCATCCCAGGGACAGGGGACCACTGAAGCTTTCTTT
CDR3 protein: CASSSQGQGTTEAFF

J gene: TRBJ2-1
V gene: TRBV21-1
clone size: many
D gene: NA
CDR3 length: 17
CDR3 DNA: TGTGCCAGCAGCAAAGCGCTTTCTAGCGGGAGGAGAAATGAGCAGTTCTTC
CDR3 protein: CASSKALSSGRRNEQFF

J gene: TRBJ2-4
V gene: TRBV24-1
clone size: NA
D gene: TRBD2
CDR3 length: 13
CDR3 DNA: TGTGCCACCAGTGACCCCGGGAGGAACATTCAGTACTTC
CDR3 protein: CATSDPGRNIQYF

J gene: TRBJ2-1
V gene: TRBV15
clone size: NA
D gene: NA
CDR3 length: 11
CDR3 DNA: TGTGCCACCGGGGGGACGGCCGAGCAGTTCTTC
CDR3 protein: CATGGTAEQFF

J gene: TRBJ1-2
V gene: TRBV27
clone size: NA
D gene: TRBD1
CDR3 length: 16
CDR3 DNA: TGTGCCAGCAGCGCTCTCCGGATGGACAGGAACTATGGCTACACCTTC
CDR3 protein: CASSALRMDRNYGYTF

J gene: TRBJ2-2
V gene: TRBV3-1/TRBV3-2
clone size: few
D gene: NA
CDR3 length: 16
CDR3 DNA: TGTGCCAGCAGCCCCCCGCGGCCCACCGGCACCGGGGAGCTGTTTTTT
CDR3 protein: CASSPPRPTGTGELFF

J gene: TRBJ1-2
V gene: TRBV19
clone size: many
D gene: NA
CDR3 length: 14
CDR3 DNA: TGTGCCAGTCGACCCGGCTCAGGGTTACATGGCTACACCTTC
CDR3 protein: CASRPGSGLHGYTF

J gene: TRBJ1-2
V gene: TRBV19
clone size: NA
D gene: TRBD1
CDR3 length: 14
CDR3 DNA: TGTGCCAGTAGTCCCGGACAGGTCTATGTTGGCTACACCTTC
CDR3 protein: CASSPGQVYVGYTF

J gene: TRBJ2-1
V gene: TRBV4-1
clone size: NA
D gene: TRBD2
CDR3 length: 16
CDR3 DNA: TGCGCCAGCAGCTATAGCGGGGGGGCGACGTACAATGAGCAGTTCTTC
CDR3 protein: CASSYSGGATYNEQFF

J gene: TRBJ1-2
V gene: TRBV7-8
clone size: NA
D gene: NA
CDR3 length: 13
CDR3 DNA: TGTGCCAGCAGCTTAAACAGCCCCTATGGCTACACCTTC
CDR3 protein: CASSLNSPYGYTF

J gene: TRBJ1-1
V gene: TRBV12-5
clone size: few
D gene: TRBD1
CDR3 length: 13
CDR3 DNA: TGTGCTAGTGGTTTGGGGACAGGACTGGAAGCTTTCTTT
CDR3 protein: CASGLGTGLEAFF

J gene: TRBJ2-1
V gene: TRBV5-1
clone size: NA
D gene: TRBD1
CDR3 length: 15
CDR3 DNA: TGCGCCAGCAGCCTGGGACAGACAGAAGCAAATGAGCAGTTCTTC
CDR3 protein: CASSLGQTEANEQFF

J gene: TRBJ1-2
V gene: TRBV5-1
clone size: NA
D gene: TRBD1
CDR3 length: 14
CDR3 DNA: TGCGCCAGCAGTTATTCGACAGGGAACTATGGCTACACCTTC
CDR3 protein: CASSYSTGNYGYTF

J gene: TRBJ1-4
V gene: TRBV7-3
clone size: NA
D gene: NA
CDR3 length: 13
CDR3 DNA: TGTGCCAGCAGCTTAAATTCGGGGGAAAAACTGTTTTTT
CDR3 protein: CASSLNSGEKLFF

J gene: TRBJ2-1
V gene: TRBV7-9
clone size: NA
D gene: TRBD2
CDR3 length: 14
CDR3 DNA: TGTGCCAGCAGCCGACTAGCGGGTTCCAATGAGCAGTTCTTC
CDR3 protein: CASSRLAGSNEQFF

J gene: TRBJ1-5
V gene: TRBV6-5
clone size: NA
D gene: NA
CDR3 length: 13
CDR3 DNA: TGTGCCAGCAGCGTATATAGCAATCAGCCCCAGCATTTT
CDR3 protein: CASSVYSNQPQHF

J gene: TRBJ1-5
V gene: TRBV4-1
clone size: NA
D gene: TRBD1
CDR3 length: 14
CDR3 DNA: TGCGCCAGCAGCCATCGGACAGGGGATCAGCCCCAGCATTTT
CDR3 protein: CASSHRTGDQPQHF

J gene: TRBJ2-1
V gene: TRBV2
clone size: NA
D gene: NA
CDR3 length: 15
CDR3 DNA: TGTGCCAGCATCGAAGGGGGGGCCGGTCGAAATGAGCAGTTCTTC
CDR3 protein: CASIEGGAGRNEQFF

J gene: TRBJ2-7
V gene: TRBV10-1
clone size: few
D gene: TRBD1
CDR3 length: 16
CDR3 DNA: TGCGCCAGCAGTGAGACCCTTAACAGGGGGAAGAACGAGCAGTACTTC
CDR3 protein: CASSETLNRGKNEQYF